This T cell receptor beta chain derives from a study of blood T cell repertoires in COVID-19. Study background: Samples came from the United States, Italy and Spain, spanning acute and convalescent COVID-19. T cells, B-cell-depleted T cells, or PBMCs supplied cDNA or gDNA.

Measured with immunoSEQ multiplex PCR; TCRdb has only the in-frame clones, and not every one. Here the sample spans about 270,000 clones, 75% to 90% being singletons. The CDR3 totals 15 residues. Germline lookup yields CDR1 KGHSH and CDR2 LQKENI. Trimming took 3 bases from V and 0 from J; bases not matched to a gene: 4. Study members were between roughly 18 and 100 years old and lived in 24 US regions. This chain connects TRBV18 to TRBJ1-2; TRBD1 agrees at 7 bases. The clonotype originates from a woman under 40 with acute COVID-19. Sequenced input: PBMCs or T cells enriched from blood (not recorded which). The CDR3 loop reads CASSPGTASNYGYTF. The DNA for the CDR3 is TGTGCCAGCTCACCCGGGACAGCTTCTAACTATGGCTACACCTTC.